The TCR beta chain under discussion was sequenced for a study of blood T cell repertoires in COVID-19. For the study at large: Donors in the United States, Italy and Spain gave samples during acute or convalescent COVID-19. T cells, B-cell-depleted T cells, or PBMCs provided the cDNA or gDNA that served as material.

Authors' methods: Amplification of reference gene primers was used by the study to estimate nucleated cell counts. Some clones are missing from TCRdb's copy, which holds only in-frame ones; the method was immunoSEQ multiplex PCR. From that table come the V and J calls and clone size; the DNA was used to work out D and trimming. Of about 200,000 clones in the sample, approximately 80% were seen once. This TCR came from a man aged 40-49 years with acute or convalescent COVID-19. Sequencing input: peripheral blood.

CDR3: CSVRPRADTGELFF. CDR3 DNA: TGCAGCGTTAGGCCGAGGGCCGACACCGGGGAGCTGTTTTTT. The gene calls are TRBV29-1 and TRBJ2-2; D may be TRBD2 (5 bases). The CDR3 sequence is 14 residues long. The germline gives CDR1 SQVTM, CDR2 ANQGSEA. Trimming pared 5 bases from V and 3 bases from J, leaving 13 bases between.